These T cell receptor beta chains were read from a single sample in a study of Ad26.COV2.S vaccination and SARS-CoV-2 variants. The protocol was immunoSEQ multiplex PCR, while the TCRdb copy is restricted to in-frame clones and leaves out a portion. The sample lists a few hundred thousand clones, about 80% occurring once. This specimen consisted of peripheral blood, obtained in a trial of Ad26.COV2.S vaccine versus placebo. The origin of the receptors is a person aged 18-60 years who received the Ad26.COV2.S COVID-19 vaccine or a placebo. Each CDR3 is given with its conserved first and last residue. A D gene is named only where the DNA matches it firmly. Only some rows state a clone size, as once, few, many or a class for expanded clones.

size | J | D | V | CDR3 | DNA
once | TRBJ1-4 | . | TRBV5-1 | CASKPGVSTNEKLFF | TGCGCCAGCAAACCCGGCGTCTCAACTAATGAAAAACTGTTTTTT
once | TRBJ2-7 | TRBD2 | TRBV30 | CAWSSRRGGTYEQYF | TGTGCCTGGAGTTCCCGCCGGGGAGGGACTTACGAGCAGTACTTC
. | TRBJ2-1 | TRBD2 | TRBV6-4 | CASSDSIIAGASNEQFF | TGTGCCAGCAGTGACTCGATAATAGCGGGAGCCAGCAATGAGCAGTTCTTC
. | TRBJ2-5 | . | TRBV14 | CASSQGPGLQETQYF | TGTGCCAGCAGCCAAGGTCCGGGACTGCAAGAGACCCAGTACTTC
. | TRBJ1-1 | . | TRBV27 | CASRFMGNTEAFF | TGTGCCAGCAGGTTCATGGGGAACACTGAAGCTTTCTTT
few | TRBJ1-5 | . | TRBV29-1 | CSVEVVGGQPQHF | TGCAGCGTTGAAGTTGTTGGAGGTCAGCCCCAGCATTTT
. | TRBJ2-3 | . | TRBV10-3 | CAISDGGGPDTQYF | TGTGCCATCAGTGACGGGGGAGGCCCAGATACGCAGTATTTT
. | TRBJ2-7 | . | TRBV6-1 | CASSEYGLSSYEQYF | TGTGCCAGCAGTGAATACGGACTGAGCTCCTACGAGCAGTACTTC
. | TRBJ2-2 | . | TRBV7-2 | CASSLSRNTGELFF | TGTGCCAGCAGCTTGAGCAGGAACACCGGGGAGCTGTTTTTT
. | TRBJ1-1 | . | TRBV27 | CASILTGTGNTEAFF | TGTGCCAGCATTTTGACCGGGACGGGAAACACTGAAGCTTTCTTT
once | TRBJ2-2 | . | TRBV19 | CASTPRRARDTGELFF | TGTGCCAGTACACCGAGGAGGGCCAGAGACACCGGGGAGCTGTTTTTT
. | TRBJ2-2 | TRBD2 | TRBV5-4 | CASSPSAGGNTGELFF | TGTGCCAGCAGCCCTTCAGCGGGGGGAAACACCGGGGAGCTGTTTTTT
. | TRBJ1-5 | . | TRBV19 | CASSAGPPVNQPQHF | TGTGCCAGTAGTGCCGGGCCTCCAGTTAATCAGCCCCAGCATTTT
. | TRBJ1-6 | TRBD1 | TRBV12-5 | CASGLATGVVSPLHF | TGTGCTAGTGGTTTGGCCACAGGGGTTGTATCCCCCCTCCACTTT
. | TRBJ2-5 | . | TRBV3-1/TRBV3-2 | CASSRRGGETQYF | TGTGCCAGCAGCCGCCGTGGAGGGGAGACCCAGTACTTC
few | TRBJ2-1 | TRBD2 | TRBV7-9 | CASSLGSGGYNEQFF | TGTGCCAGCAGCTTAGGTAGCGGGGGCTACAATGAGCAGTTCTTC
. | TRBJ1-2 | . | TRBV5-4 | CASRKDVSNYGYTF | TGTGCCAGCAGAAAGGACGTTTCTAACTATGGCTACACCTTC
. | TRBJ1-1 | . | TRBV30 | CAWSRKGSGTEAFF | TGTGCCTGGAGTAGGAAGGGTTCAGGCACTGAAGCTTTCTTT
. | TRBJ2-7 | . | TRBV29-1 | CSVEDSYEQYF | TGCAGCGTTGAAGATTCCTACGAGCAGTACTTC
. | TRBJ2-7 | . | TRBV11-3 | CASSPFRDSYEQYF | TGTGCCAGCAGCCCCTTCAGGGATTCCTACGAGCAGTACTTC
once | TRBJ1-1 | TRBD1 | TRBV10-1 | CASSEWTGSRAFF | TGCGCCAGCAGTGAGTGGACAGGGTCGAGAGCTTTCTTT
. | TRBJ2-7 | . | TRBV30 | CASKSRVSYEQYF | TGTGCCTCAAAATCCAGGGTGTCCTACGAGCAGTACTTC
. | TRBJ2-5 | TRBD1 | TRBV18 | CASSPDRIQETQYF | TGTGCCAGCTCACCGGACAGGATACAAGAGACCCAGTACTTC
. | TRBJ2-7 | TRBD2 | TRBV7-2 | CASSYLAGGPYEQYF | TGTGCCAGCAGCTATCTAGCGGGGGGCCCCTACGAGCAGTACTTC
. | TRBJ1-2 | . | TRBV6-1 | CASSEDSRYGYTF | TGTGCCAGCAGTGAAGATAGCCGCTATGGCTACACCTTC
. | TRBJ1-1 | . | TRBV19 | CASSIKTNTEAFF | TGTGCCAGTAGTATAAAAACGAACACTGAAGCTTTCTTT
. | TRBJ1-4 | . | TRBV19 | CASSPGWGEKLFF | TGTGCCAGTAGTCCGGGGTGGGGTGAAAAACTGTTTTTT
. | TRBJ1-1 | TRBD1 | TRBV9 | CASSAGQGSTEAFF | TGTGCCAGCAGCGCCGGACAGGGGAGTACTGAAGCTTTCTTT
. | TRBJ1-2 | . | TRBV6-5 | CASNNGGGYTF | TGTGCCAGCAACAATGGGGGGGGCTACACCTTC
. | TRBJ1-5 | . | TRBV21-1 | CASSSARPNQPQHF | TGTGCCAGCAGCAGCGCACGGCCGAATCAGCCCCAGCATTTT
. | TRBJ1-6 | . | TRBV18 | CASSPIAGTAGDSPLHF | TGTGCCAGCTCACCAATAGCGGGGACGGCGGGGGATTCACCCCTCCACTTT
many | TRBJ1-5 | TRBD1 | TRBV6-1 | CASSDRRQGAIQPQHF | TGTGCCAGCAGTGACAGGAGACAGGGGGCGATTCAGCCCCAGCATTTT
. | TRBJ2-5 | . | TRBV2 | CASSWTEETQYF | TGTGCCAGCAGTTGGACGGAAGAGACCCAGTACTTC
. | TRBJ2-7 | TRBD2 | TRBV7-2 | CASSLRIQGRGVYEQYF | TGTGCCAGCAGCCTCAGGATCCAAGGGCGGGGGGTATACGAGCAGTACTTC
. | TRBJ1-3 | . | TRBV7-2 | CASSSLSGNTIYF | TGTGCCAGCAGCTCCCTCTCTGGAAACACCATATATTTT
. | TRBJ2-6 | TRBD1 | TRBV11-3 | CASSLGQFYSGANVLTF | TGTGCCAGCAGCTTGGGACAGTTTTACTCTGGGGCCAACGTCCTGACTTTC
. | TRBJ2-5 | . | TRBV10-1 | CASSSRVLETQYF | TGCGCCAGCAGTTCCAGGGTTCTCGAGACCCAGTACTTC
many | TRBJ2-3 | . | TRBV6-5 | CASSYLGADTQYF | TGTGCCAGCAGTTACTTAGGGGCGGATACGCAGTATTTT
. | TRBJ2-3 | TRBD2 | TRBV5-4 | CASSFGLAGSDTQYF | TGTGCCAGCAGCTTTGGACTAGCGGGGAGCGATACGCAGTATTTT
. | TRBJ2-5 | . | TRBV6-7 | CAVFEGETQYF | TGTGCCGTCTTCGAGGGGGAGACCCAGTACTTC
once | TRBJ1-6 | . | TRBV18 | CASSLGGAYNSPLHF | TGTGCCAGCTCACTCGGTGGCGCCTATAATTCACCCCTCCACTTT
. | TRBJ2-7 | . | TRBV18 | CASSPPGTPYEQYF | TGTGCCAGCTCACCTCCCGGGACCCCCTACGAGCAGTACTTC
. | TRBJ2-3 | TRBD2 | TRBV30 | CAWSPPGRPDTQYF | TGTGCCTGGAGTCCCCCCGGGAGGCCAGATACGCAGTATTTT
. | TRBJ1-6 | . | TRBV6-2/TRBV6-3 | CASSLRQSYNSPLHF | TGTGCCAGCAGTTTACGACAGTCGTATAATTCACCCCTCCACTTT
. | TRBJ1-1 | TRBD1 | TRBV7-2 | CASSLESYRGLGTEAFF | TGTGCCAGCAGCTTAGAATCATACAGGGGTTTGGGCACTGAAGCTTTCTTT
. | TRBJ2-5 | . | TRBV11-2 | CASSLLRTRETQYF | TGTGCCAGCAGCTTACTCAGGACCCGGGAGACCCAGTACTTC
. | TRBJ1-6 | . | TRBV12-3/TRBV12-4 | CASSLGEASPLHF | TGTGCCAGCAGTTTAGGGGAAGCATCACCCCTCCACTTT
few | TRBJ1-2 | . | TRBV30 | CAWSVIVSYSRPTDYGYTF | TGTGCCTGGAGTGTAATAGTGTCATATAGTCGGCCTACCGACTATGGCTACACCTTC
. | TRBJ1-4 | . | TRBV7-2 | CASSLAGAREKLFF | TGTGCCAGCAGCTTAGCGGGGGCGCGCGAAAAACTGTTTTTT
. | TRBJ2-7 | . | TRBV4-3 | CASSQDNSAEQYF | TGCGCCAGCAGCCAAGACAACAGCGCCGAGCAGTACTTC
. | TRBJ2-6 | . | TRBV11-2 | CATSPGRVLRSGANVLTF | TGTGCCACCTCTCCGGGGCGCGTTCTTCGATCTGGGGCCAACGTCCTGACTTTC
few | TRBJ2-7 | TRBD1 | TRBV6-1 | CASRTGSSYEQYF | TGTGCCAGCAGGACAGGGTCTTCCTACGAGCAGTACTTC
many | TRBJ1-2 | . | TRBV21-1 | CASSFQGNYGYTF | TGTGCCAGCAGCTTCCAGGGGAACTATGGCTACACCTTC